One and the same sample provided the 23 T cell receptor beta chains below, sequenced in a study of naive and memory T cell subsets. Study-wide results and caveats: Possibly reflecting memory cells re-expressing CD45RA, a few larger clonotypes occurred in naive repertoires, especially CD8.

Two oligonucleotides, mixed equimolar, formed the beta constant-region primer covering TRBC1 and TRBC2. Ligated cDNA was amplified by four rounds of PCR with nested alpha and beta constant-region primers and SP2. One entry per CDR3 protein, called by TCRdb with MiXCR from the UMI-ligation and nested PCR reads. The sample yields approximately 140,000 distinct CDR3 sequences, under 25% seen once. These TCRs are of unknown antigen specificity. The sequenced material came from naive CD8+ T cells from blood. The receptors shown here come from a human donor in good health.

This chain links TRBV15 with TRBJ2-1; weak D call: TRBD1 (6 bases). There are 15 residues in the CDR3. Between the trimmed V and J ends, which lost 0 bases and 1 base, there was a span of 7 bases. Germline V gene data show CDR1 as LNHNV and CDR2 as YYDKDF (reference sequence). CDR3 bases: TGTGCCACCAGCAGAGAAAGGGGGTCCTACAATGAGCAGTTCTTC. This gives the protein CATSRERGSYNEQFF.

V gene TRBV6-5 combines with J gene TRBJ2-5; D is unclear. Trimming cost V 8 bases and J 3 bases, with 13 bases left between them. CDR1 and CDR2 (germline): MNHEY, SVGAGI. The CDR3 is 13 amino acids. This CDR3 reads CASHGKRKETQYF. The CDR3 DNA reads TGTGCCAGCCATGGGAAAAGAAAAGAGACCCAGTACTTC.

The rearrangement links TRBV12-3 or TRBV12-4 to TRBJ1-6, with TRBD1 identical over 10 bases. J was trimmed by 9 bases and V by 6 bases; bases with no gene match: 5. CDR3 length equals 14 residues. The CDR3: CASRPGQGSSPLHF. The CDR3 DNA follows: TGTGCCAGCAGACCGGGACAGGGGTCTTCACCCCTCCACTTT.

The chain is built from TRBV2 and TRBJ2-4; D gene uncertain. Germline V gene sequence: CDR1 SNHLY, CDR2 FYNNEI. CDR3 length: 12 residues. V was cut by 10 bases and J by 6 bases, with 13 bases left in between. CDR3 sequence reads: CANLIYGNIQYF. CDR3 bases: TGTGCCAACCTCATATACGGAAACATTCAGTACTTC. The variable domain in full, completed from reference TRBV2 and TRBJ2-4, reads EPEVTQTPSHQVTQMGQEVILRCVPISNHLYFYWYRQILGQKVEFLVSFYNNEISEKSEIFDDQFSVERPDGSNFTLKIRSTKLEDSAMYFCANLIYGNIQYFGAGTRLSVL.

CDR3 amino acids: CASRSPGPYNEQFF. As DNA, the CDR3 is TGTGCCAGCAGGTCTCCCGGGCCATACAATGAGCAGTTCTTC. The rearrangement links TRBV2 to TRBJ2-1, with D uncertain. The CDR3 length is 14 residues. Germline CDR1 and CDR2: SNHLY and FYNNEI. Trimming cost V 6 bases and J 4 bases, with 13 bases left between them.

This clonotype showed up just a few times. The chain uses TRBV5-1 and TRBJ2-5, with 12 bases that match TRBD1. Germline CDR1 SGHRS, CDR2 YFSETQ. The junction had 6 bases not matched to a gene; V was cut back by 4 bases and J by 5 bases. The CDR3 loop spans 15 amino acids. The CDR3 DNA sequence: TGCGCCAGCAGCCCGGGACAGGGGGCATACGAGACCCAGTACTTC. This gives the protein CASSPGQGAYETQYF.

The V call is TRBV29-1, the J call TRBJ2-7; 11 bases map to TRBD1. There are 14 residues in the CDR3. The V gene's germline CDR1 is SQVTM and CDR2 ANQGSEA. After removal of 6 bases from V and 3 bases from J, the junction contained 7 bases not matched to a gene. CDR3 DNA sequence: TGCAGCGTGGATCCTGGGACAGGGGGCTACGAGCAGTACTTC. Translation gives CSVDPGTGGYEQYF.

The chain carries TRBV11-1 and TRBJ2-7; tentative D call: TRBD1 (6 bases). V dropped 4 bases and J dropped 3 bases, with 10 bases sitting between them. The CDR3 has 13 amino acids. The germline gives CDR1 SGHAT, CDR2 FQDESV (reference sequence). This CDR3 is CASSSGTNYEQYF. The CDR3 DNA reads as TGTGCCAGCAGCTCCGGGACAAACTACGAGCAGTACTTC.

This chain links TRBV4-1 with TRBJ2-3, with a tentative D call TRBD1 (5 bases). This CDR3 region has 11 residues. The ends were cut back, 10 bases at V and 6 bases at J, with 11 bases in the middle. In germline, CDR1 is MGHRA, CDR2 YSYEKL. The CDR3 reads CATGIGDTQYF. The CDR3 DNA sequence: TGCGCCACAGGGATAGGGGATACGCAGTATTTT.

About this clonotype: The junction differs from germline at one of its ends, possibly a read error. Here the CDR3 DNA reads TGCGCCAGCAGTCCTAGCGGGCGATCTTCCTACAATGAGAAGTTCTTC. Its protein product is CASSPSGRSSYNEKFF. The V call is TRBV10-1, the J call TRBJ2-1, with 8 bases lining up with TRBD2. Germline CDR1 reads WNHNN; CDR2 reads SYGVQD (reference sequence). The CDR3 is 16 residues long.

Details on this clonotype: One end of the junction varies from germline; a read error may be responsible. Here the CDR3 DNA reads TGTGCCAGCAGCTTAGAGCCGGGACTCGTTCCAGACACGCAGTATTTT. This encodes CASSLEPGLVPDTQYF. J is TRBJ2-3 and V is TRBV11-2; D possibly corresponds to TRBD2 (6 bases). CDR1 and CDR2 (germline): SGHAT, FQNNGV. The CDR3 sequence is 16 residues long.

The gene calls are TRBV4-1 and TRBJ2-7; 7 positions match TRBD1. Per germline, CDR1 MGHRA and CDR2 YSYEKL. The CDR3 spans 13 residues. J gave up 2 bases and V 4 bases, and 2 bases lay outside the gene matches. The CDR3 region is CASSRQGAYEQYF. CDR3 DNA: TGCGCCAGCAGCCGACAGGGAGCCTACGAGCAGTACTTC.

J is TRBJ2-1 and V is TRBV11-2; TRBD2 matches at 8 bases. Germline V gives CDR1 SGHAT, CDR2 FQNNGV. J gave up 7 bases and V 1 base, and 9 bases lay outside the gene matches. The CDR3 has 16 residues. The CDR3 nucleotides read TGTGCCAGCAGCTTAGGAGCTAGCGGGTATATTAATGAGCAGTTCTTC. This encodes CASSLGASGYINEQFF.

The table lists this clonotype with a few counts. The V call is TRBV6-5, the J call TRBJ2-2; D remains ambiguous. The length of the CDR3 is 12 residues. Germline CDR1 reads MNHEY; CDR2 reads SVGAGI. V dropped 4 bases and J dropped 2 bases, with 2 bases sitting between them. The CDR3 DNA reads TGTGCCAGCAGTTCAAACACCGGGGAGCTGTTTTTT. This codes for CASSSNTGELFF.

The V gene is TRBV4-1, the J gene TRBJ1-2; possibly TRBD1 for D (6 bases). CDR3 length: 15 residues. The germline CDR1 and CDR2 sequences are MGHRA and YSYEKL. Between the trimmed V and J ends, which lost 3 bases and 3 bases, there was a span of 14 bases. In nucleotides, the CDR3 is TGCGCCAGCAGCCAGGACAGCCTCCTACACTATGGCTACACCTTC. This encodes CASSQDSLLHYGYTF.

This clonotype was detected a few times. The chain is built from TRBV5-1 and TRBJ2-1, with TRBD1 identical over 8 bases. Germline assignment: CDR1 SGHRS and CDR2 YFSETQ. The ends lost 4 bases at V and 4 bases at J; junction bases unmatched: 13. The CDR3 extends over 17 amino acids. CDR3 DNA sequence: TGCGCCAGCAGCCTCAACCCGGGACAGGAGAAATACAATGAGCAGTTCTTC. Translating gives CASSLNPGQEKYNEQFF.

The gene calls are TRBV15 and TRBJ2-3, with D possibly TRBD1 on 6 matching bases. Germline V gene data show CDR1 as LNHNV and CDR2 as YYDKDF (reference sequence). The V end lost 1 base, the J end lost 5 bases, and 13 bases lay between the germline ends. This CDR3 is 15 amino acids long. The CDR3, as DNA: TGTGCCACCAGCAGAGCTAGGGACACAGGAGATACGCAGTATTTT. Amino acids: CATSRARDTGDTQYF. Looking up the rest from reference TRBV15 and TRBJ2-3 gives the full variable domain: DAMVIQNPRYQVTQFGKPVTLSCSQTLNHNVMYWYQQKSSQAPKLLFHYYDKDFNNEADTPDNFQSRRPNTSFCFLDIRSPGLGDTAMYLCATSRARDTGDTQYFGPGTRLTVL.

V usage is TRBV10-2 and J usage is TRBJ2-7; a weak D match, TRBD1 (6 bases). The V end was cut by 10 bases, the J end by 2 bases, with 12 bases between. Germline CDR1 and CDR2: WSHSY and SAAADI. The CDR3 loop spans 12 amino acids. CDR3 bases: TGCGCCACAGGGGATGAGGCCTACGAGCAGTACTTC. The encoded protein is CATGDEAYEQYF.

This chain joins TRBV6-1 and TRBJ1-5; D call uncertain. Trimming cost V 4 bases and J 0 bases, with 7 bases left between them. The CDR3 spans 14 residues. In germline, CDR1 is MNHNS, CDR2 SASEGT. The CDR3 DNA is TGTGCCAGCAGTGTAGACCTTAGCAATCAGCCCCAGCATTTT. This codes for CASSVDLSNQPQHF.

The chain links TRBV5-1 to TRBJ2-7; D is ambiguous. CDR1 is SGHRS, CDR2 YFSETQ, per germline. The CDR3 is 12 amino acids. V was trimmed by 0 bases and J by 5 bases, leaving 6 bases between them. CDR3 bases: TGCGCCAGCAGCTTGGCCTGGGACGAGCAGTACTTC. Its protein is CASSLAWDEQYF.

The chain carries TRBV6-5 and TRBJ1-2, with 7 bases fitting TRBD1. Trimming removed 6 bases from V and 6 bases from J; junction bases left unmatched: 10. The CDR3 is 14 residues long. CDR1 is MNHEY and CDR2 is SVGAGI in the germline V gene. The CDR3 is CASRTGRVWDGYTF. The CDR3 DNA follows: TGTGCCAGCAGGACAGGGAGGGTTTGGGATGGCTACACCTTC.

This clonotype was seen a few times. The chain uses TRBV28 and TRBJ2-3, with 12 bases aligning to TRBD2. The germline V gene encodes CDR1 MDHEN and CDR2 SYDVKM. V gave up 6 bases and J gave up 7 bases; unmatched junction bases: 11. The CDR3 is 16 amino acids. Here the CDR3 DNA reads TGTGCCAGCAGCGGAGGAGGACTAGCGGGATTGTATACGCAGTATTTT. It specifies CASSGGGLAGLYTQYF.

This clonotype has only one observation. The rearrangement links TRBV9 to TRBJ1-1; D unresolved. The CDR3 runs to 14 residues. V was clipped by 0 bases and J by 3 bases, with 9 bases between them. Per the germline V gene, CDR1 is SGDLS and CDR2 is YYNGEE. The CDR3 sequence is CASSVELTDTEAFF. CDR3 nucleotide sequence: TGTGCCAGCAGCGTAGAATTAACGGACACTGAAGCTTTCTTT.